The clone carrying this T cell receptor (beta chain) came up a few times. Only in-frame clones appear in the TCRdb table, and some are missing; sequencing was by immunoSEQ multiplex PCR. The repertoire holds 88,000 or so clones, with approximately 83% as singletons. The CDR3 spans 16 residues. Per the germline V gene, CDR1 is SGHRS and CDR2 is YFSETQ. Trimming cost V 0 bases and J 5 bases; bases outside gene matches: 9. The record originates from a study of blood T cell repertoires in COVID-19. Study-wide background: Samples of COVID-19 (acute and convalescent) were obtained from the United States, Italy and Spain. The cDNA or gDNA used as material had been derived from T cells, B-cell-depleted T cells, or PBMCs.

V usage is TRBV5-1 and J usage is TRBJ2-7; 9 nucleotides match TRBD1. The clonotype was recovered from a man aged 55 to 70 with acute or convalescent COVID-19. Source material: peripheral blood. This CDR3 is CASSLDGTGHGNEQYF. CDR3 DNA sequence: TGCGCCAGCAGCTTGGATGGGACAGGGCACGGCAACGAGCAGTACTTC.